This TCR beta chain was found in a study of shared clonotypes between healthy human individuals. Profiled with immunoSEQ multiplex PCR; TCRdb holds only in-frame clones, not every one. The sample shows hundreds of thousands of clones, 90% to 98% of them seen only once. Positive CCR7 selection of CD45RO-negative cells yielded the naive CD8 cells, and terminally differentiated effector memory CD45RA+ cells were excluded. The CDR3 extends over 12 amino acids. The V gene lost 0 bases and the J gene lost 7 bases, with 4 bases spanning the gap. Germline values: CDR1 SEHNR, CDR2 FQNEAQ (reference sequence). Findings of the study overall: Clonotypes shared by all four sorted-subset donors had higher generation probabilities than non-shared clonotypes. Read depth was anticipated to influence clonotype sharing among donors. Estimated richness values were generally larger in naive subsets than in memory subsets.

In regard to this clone: The antigen is undetermined. Other DNA sequences in this sample translate to the same CDR3.

V usage is TRBV7-9 and J usage is TRBJ2-1; unclear D gene. This TCR came from a man aged 30-40 years in good health. The sample consisted of naive CD8+ T cells sorted from blood. The CDR3 nucleotides read TGTGCCAGCAGCTTAGCGGTGAATGAGCAGTTCTTC. Translating it yields CASSLAVNEQFF.